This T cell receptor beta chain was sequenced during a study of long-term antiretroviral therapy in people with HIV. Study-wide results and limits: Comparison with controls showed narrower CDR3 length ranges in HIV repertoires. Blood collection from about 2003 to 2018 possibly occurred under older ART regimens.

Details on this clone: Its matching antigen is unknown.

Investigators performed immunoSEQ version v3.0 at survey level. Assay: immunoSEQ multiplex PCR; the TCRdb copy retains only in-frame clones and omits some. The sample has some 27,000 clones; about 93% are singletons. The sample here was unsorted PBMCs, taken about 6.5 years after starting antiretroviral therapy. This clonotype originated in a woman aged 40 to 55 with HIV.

The CDR3 DNA sequence: TGTGCCAGTAGGACAACTAACAATCAGCCCCAGCATTTT. It translates to CASRTTNNQPQHF. The chain employs TRBV19 and TRBJ1-5; D unresolved. The germline CDR1 and CDR2 sequences are LNHDA and SQIVND (reference sequence). The CDR3 contains 13 residues. The V end was cut by 6 bases, the J end by 3 bases, with 9 bases between.